Below are 20 T cell receptor beta chains sequenced from a single sample in a study of beta chain features in type 1 diabetes. Notes on the study in general: Shortening of TCRB CDR3s, moderate but significant, appeared in all four CD4+ subsets of Type 1 diabetes patients.

Since all of the isolated RNA was reverse transcribed, expressed TCRB transcripts were what got sequenced. Sequenced by immunoSEQ multiplex PCR; TCRdb stores in-frame clones only, minus some. Of some 160,000 clones listed, about 8.1% are singletons. Their antigens are not known. The sequenced sample was central memory CD4+ T cells from blood. Receptors originate from a woman under 30 with type 1 diabetes.

Points on this clone: Other DNA variants within this sample encode the same CDR3. The V call is TRBV30, the J call TRBJ2-5; D is possibly TRBD2 (6 bases). This CDR3 region has 14 residues. Germline V gene lookup returns CDR1 GTSNPN and CDR2 SVGIG (reference sequence). Trimming removed 0 bases from V and 0 bases from J, with 8 bases in between. This chain's CDR3 is CAWSVRGNQETQYF. The CDR3, as DNA: TGTGCCTGGAGTGTACGGGGGAACCAAGAGACCCAGTACTTC.

The chain has TRBV9 and TRBJ2-3, with 10 bases fitting TRBD2. The CDR3 extends over 16 amino acids. Trimming at V came to 1 base and at J to 3 bases, leaving 5 bases not matched to a gene. Germline V gene sequence: CDR1 SGDLS, CDR2 YYNGEE. The CDR3 DNA reads as TGTGCCAGCAGCGTATCTAGCGGGGGCGGGACAGATACGCAGTATTTT. It is translated as CASSVSSGGGTDTQYF.

This clone was observed a few times. The chain has TRBV5-1 and TRBJ2-1, with 7 bases fitting TRBD2. The CDR3 covers 15 residues. In germline, CDR1 is SGHRS, CDR2 YFSETQ. Germline trimming cut 0 bases from V and 6 bases from J; bases unmatched to any gene: 6. The CDR3 loop reads CASSLGEWGGNEQFF. The CDR3 DNA reads TGCGCCAGCAGCTTGGGGGAGTGGGGGGGCAATGAGCAGTTCTTC. Variable domain in full (rest from reference TRBV5-1 and TRBJ2-1): KAGVTQTPRYLIKTRGQQVTLSCSPISGHRSVSWYQQTPGQGLQFLFEYFSETQRNKGNFPGRFSGRQFSNSRSEMNVSTLELGDSALYLCASSLGEWGGNEQFFGPGTRLTVL.

V is TRBV18 and J is TRBJ1-6; TRBD1 matches at 10 bases. The germline CDR1 and CDR2 sequences are KGHSH and LQKENI. Trimming at V came to 5 bases and at J to 13 bases, leaving 8 bases not matched to a gene. The CDR3 loop spans 14 amino acids. This chain's CDR3 is CASSTGTGESPLHF. In nucleotides, the CDR3 is TGTGCCAGCTCAACCGGGACAGGGGAATCGCCCCTCCACTTT. The full variable domain, its missing parts supplied by reference TRBV18 and TRBJ1-6, is NAGVMQNPRHLVRRRGQEARLRCSPMKGHSHVYWYRQLPEEGLKFMVYLQKENIIDESGMPKERFSAEFPKEGPSILRIQQVVRGDSAAYFCASSTGTGESPLHFGNGTRLTVT.

This clone has only a few counts. This chain uses TRBV6-4 with TRBJ2-1; TRBD2 agrees at 10 bases. The CDR3 totals 15 residues. The germline V gene encodes CDR1 MRHNA and CDR2 SNTAGT. V dropped 5 bases and J dropped 12; count of bases not matched to a gene: 13. The CDR3 protein is CASSTIPGLAQGQFF. In DNA, the CDR3 is TGTGCCAGCAGTACTATTCCGGGACTAGCGCAGGGGCAGTTCTTC.

In this sample, this clone turned up many times. The chain is built from TRBV14 and TRBJ1-5, with D perhaps matching TRBD1 (6 bases). CDR3 length equals 13 residues. Trimming stripped 5 bases from V and 5 bases from J, with 10 bases between. CDR1 and CDR2 (germline): SGHDN, FVKESK. The CDR3 loop reads CASSSGAYQPQHF. The CDR3, as DNA: TGTGCCAGCAGCTCAGGGGCCTATCAGCCCCAGCATTTT.

This clone has more than one count but fewer than ten. CDR3 amino acids: CASFYRDKDQPQHF. The CDR3 DNA is TGTGCCAGCTTCTACCGGGACAAAGATCAGCCCCAGCATTTT. The chain links TRBV21-1 to TRBJ1-5; the listed D gene, TRBD1, was not tested against the DNA. TRBV21-1 is a listed pseudogene. There are 14 residues in the CDR3.

This clone came up a few times. The genes are TRBV27 and TRBJ2-5; no reliable D call. The CDR3 extends over 14 amino acids. Germline CDR1 reads MNHEY; CDR2 reads SMNVEV (reference sequence). V lost 5 bases to trimming and J lost 2 bases, with 12 bases between them. The CDR3 sequence is CASSTTRTQETQYF. The CDR3 nucleotides read TGTGCCAGCAGTACTACCAGAACACAAGAGACCCAGTACTTC.

This chain links TRBV5-4 with TRBJ2-1; D is perhaps TRBD2 (7 bases). Trimming removed 6 bases at V and 7 bases at J, with 23 bases between. Germline lookup yields CDR1 SGHNT and CDR2 YYREEE (reference sequence). The CDR3 consists of 16 residues. CDR3 bases: TGTGCCAGCACCCCCGGAGGCGGGGGCGATTTTAATGAGCAGTTCTTC. This sequence encodes CASTPGGGGDFNEQFF.

The chain couples TRBV4-1 to TRBJ1-4; 9 positions match TRBD1. The CDR3 length is 15 residues. Germline V gene lookup returns CDR1 MGHRA and CDR2 YSYEKL. The J segment lost 8 bases and the V segment lost 5 bases, leaving 9 bases of the junction unmatched. This CDR3 is CASSKAQGALEKLFF. Written as DNA, the CDR3 is TGCGCCAGCAGCAAAGCACAGGGGGCGCTCGAAAAACTGTTTTTT.

This clone was recorded a few times. The chain employs TRBV7-2 and TRBJ2-7; 12 bases line up with TRBD2. Germline V gives CDR1 SGHTA, CDR2 FQGNSA. The CDR3 is 15 amino acids. The trim removed 5 bases at V and 2 bases at J, leaving 4 bases unmatched. CDR3 protein: CASSPTSGGTYEQYF. The CDR3 DNA sequence: TGTGCCAGCAGCCCAACTAGCGGGGGGACCTACGAGCAGTACTTC.

V is TRBV30 and J is TRBJ2-3, with 9 bases that match TRBD1. With V trimmed by 4 bases and J by 4 bases, 6 bases remained unmatched. Germline V CDR1 and CDR2: GTSNPN, SVGIG (reference sequence). This CDR3 contains 14 residues. The CDR3 sequence: CAWTRDRVADTQYF. CDR3 nucleotide sequence: TGTGCCTGGACCCGGGACAGGGTTGCAGATACGCAGTATTTT.

This chain joins TRBV4-2 and TRBJ1-2, with D possibly TRBD1 on 6 matching bases. Per germline, CDR1 LGHNA and CDR2 YNFKEQ. V was clipped by 5 bases and J by 2 bases, with 9 bases between them. This CDR3 spans 13 amino acids. This chain's CDR3 is CASSEQGNYGYTF. The CDR3 bases are TGTGCCAGCAGCGAACAGGGCAACTATGGCTACACCTTC.

V and J are TRBV4-2 and TRBJ2-1; 9 bases fit TRBD1. After removal of 1 base from V and 9 bases from J, the junction contained 10 bases not matched to a gene. Looked up from germline, CDR1 is LGHNA and CDR2 is YNFKEQ. This CDR3 comprises 16 residues. The CDR3 protein is CASSQVTGTGFGEQFF. The CDR3 nucleotides are TGTGCCAGCAGCCAAGTAACGGGGACAGGGTTTGGTGAGCAGTTCTTC.

The gene calls are TRBV14 and TRBJ2-7; TRBD1 matches 10 bases. V was clipped by 4 bases and J by 1 base; unmatched bases: 13. The V gene's germline CDR1 is SGHDN and CDR2 FVKESK. The length of the CDR3 is 18 residues. The CDR3 coding sequence is TGTGCCAGCAGCCCGAACCCGGGACAGGGGCCTGGGTCCTACGAGCAGTACTTC. This gives the protein CASSPNPGQGPGSYEQYF.

This clone was seen a handful of times. The chain recombines TRBV11-3 with TRBJ1-5; 7 bases map to TRBD1. The CDR3 runs 13 residues. V lost 11 bases and J lost 6; bases outside the gene matches: 10. Per the germline V gene, CDR1 is SGHNT and CDR2 is YENEEA. The chain's CDR3 is CAARDRDGQPQHF. CDR3 DNA: TGTGCCGCTCGTGACAGGGATGGTCAGCCCCAGCATTTT.

This clone has only a few counts. V gene TRBV7-9 combines with J gene TRBJ1-3, with no clear D. The V end was cut by 8 bases, the J end by 0 bases, with 14 bases between. Germline V gives CDR1 SEHNR, CDR2 FQNEAQ (reference sequence). This CDR3 has 15 amino acids. The CDR3 spells CASGLMGSSGNTIYF. In nucleotides, the CDR3 is TGTGCCAGCGGCCTCATGGGCAGCTCTGGAAACACCATATATTTT.

The gene calls are TRBV6-5 and TRBJ2-7, with 8 bases lining up with TRBD2. Per germline, CDR1 MNHEY and CDR2 SVGAGI. The V segment lost 0 bases and the J segment 2 bases; nucleotides outside the gene matches: 6. The length of the CDR3 is 16 residues. CDR3 nucleotide sequence: TGTGCCAGCAGTTACTCTGCGCGGGGGGTTACCTACGAGCAGTACTTC. Translating gives CASSYSARGVTYEQYF.

This clone has more than one count but fewer than ten. This sample includes further DNA sequences coding for the same CDR3. The V and J genes are TRBV18 and TRBJ1-2, with TRBD1 identical over 7 bases. Germline V gene sequence: CDR1 KGHSH, CDR2 LQKENI. The CDR3 loop spans 13 amino acids. The trim removed 6 bases at V and 4 bases at J, leaving 5 bases unmatched. The CDR3 loop reads CASSRDSAYGYTF. For the CDR3, the DNA is TGTGCCAGCTCGCGGGACAGCGCCTATGGCTACACCTTC.

The CDR3 sequence: CATGVSGNTIYF. Here the CDR3 DNA reads TGTGCCACCGGGGTTTCTGGAAACACCATATATTTT. V usage is TRBV6-5 and J usage is TRBJ1-3; no reliable D call. V was clipped by 10 bases and J by 1 base, with 8 bases between them. The V gene's germline CDR1 is MNHEY and CDR2 SVGAGI. There are 12 residues in the CDR3.